These T cell receptor beta chains were read from a single sample in a study of T cell responses to AZD1222 COVID-19 vaccine. Clones were sequenced by immunoSEQ multiplex PCR, and TCRdb holds only the in-frame ones, with some missing. The sample consists of roughly 48,000 clones, 75% to 90% of them appearing once. The sample consisted of peripheral blood, taken 28 days after the second AZD1222 dose. These receptors were obtained from an adult who received the AZD1222 COVID-19 vaccine. Each CDR3 is given with its conserved first and last residue. The D gene is left open where the match is weak. Expanded clones are given a class, and other clones once, few, many or no size at all.

v_call: TRBV18; j_call: TRBJ2-6; cdr3_length: 18; d_call: .; clone_size: .; cdr3_nt: TGTGCCAGCTCACCCCTTGGGCTGGAGAGCTCTGGGGCCAACGTCCTGACTTTC; cdr3_aa: CASSPLGLESSGANVLTF
v_call: TRBV20-1; j_call: TRBJ2-3; cdr3_length: 16; d_call: TRBD2; clone_size: .; cdr3_nt: TGCAGTGCTAGTCCAAGCGGGGGGTCGAAAGGAGATACGCAGTATTTT; cdr3_aa: CSASPSGGSKGDTQYF
v_call: TRBV7-2; j_call: TRBJ2-7; cdr3_length: 15; d_call: .; clone_size: .; cdr3_nt: TGTGCCAGCAGCTTATCAAAGACTGCCACCTACGAGCAGTACTTC; cdr3_aa: CASSLSKTATYEQYF
v_call: TRBV19; j_call: TRBJ2-7; cdr3_length: 12; d_call: TRBD1; clone_size: .; cdr3_nt: TGTGCCAGTACTGGACAGGGCTACGAGCAGTACTTC; cdr3_aa: CASTGQGYEQYF
v_call: TRBV15; j_call: TRBJ2-5; cdr3_length: 17; d_call: TRBD2; clone_size: .; cdr3_nt: TGTGCCACCAGCAGAGAGAGCGGGACCCCCGTCGGAGAGACCCAGTACTTC; cdr3_aa: CATSRESGTPVGETQYF
v_call: TRBV6-4; j_call: TRBJ1-6; cdr3_length: 14; d_call: TRBD1; clone_size: few; cdr3_nt: TGTGCCAGCAGGGGACAGGGAGATAATTCACCCCTCCACTTT; cdr3_aa: CASRGQGDNSPLHF
v_call: TRBV4-3; j_call: TRBJ2-7; cdr3_length: 16; d_call: TRBD1; clone_size: .; cdr3_nt: TGCGCCAGCAGCCAGAGGTTTGGACAGGGCGCCTACGAGCAGTACTTC; cdr3_aa: CASSQRFGQGAYEQYF
v_call: TRBV5-4; j_call: TRBJ2-1; cdr3_length: 15; d_call: .; clone_size: .; cdr3_nt: TGTGCCAGCAGCCTATTAGGGGGGCTGGGGAATGAGCAGTTCTTC; cdr3_aa: CASSLLGGLGNEQFF
v_call: TRBV5-4; j_call: TRBJ2-2; cdr3_length: 15; d_call: TRBD1; clone_size: .; cdr3_nt: TGTGCCAGCAGCTTCGGACAGGGGCGGAACGGGGAGCTGTTTTTT; cdr3_aa: CASSFGQGRNGELFF
v_call: TRBV19; j_call: TRBJ2-1; cdr3_length: 14; d_call: .; clone_size: .; cdr3_nt: TGTGCCAGTAGGGTGGACGGCGTCTTGGATGAGCAGTTCTTC; cdr3_aa: CASRVDGVLDEQFF
v_call: TRBV4-3; j_call: TRBJ2-1; cdr3_length: 14; d_call: .; clone_size: .; cdr3_nt: TGCGCCAGCAGCCTAAACCTTCGAATTTTCATGAAGGTCTTC; cdr3_aa: CASSLNLRIFMKVF
v_call: TRBV10-2; j_call: TRBJ2-5; cdr3_length: 11; d_call: .; clone_size: .; cdr3_nt: TGCGCCAGCAGAAGAACAGAGACCCAGTACTTC; cdr3_aa: CASRRTETQYF
v_call: TRBV20-1; j_call: TRBJ2-1; cdr3_length: 10; d_call: .; clone_size: .; cdr3_nt: TGCAGTGCCCCGTTGGATGAGCAGTTCTTC; cdr3_aa: CSAPLDEQFF
v_call: TRBV27; j_call: TRBJ2-7; cdr3_length: 16; d_call: .; clone_size: .; cdr3_nt: TGTGCCAGCAGCAACACCAGGGGCGTAAGCTCCTACGAGCAGTACTTC; cdr3_aa: CASSNTRGVSSYEQYF
v_call: TRBV4-3; j_call: TRBJ2-7; cdr3_length: 15; d_call: TRBD2; clone_size: .; cdr3_nt: TGCGCCAGCAGCCAAGATTTGCGGGAGGGCCTCGAGCAGTACTTC; cdr3_aa: CASSQDLREGLEQYF
v_call: TRBV7-9; j_call: TRBJ2-3; cdr3_length: 16; d_call: .; clone_size: .; cdr3_nt: TGTGCCAGCAGCTTCGGTCCACCGACATCCACAGATACGCAGTATTTT; cdr3_aa: CASSFGPPTSTDTQYF
v_call: TRBV7-2; j_call: TRBJ1-5; cdr3_length: 15; d_call: .; clone_size: .; cdr3_nt: TGTGCCAGCAGCTCCAGCAGGGTTAGCAATCAGCCCCAGCATTTT; cdr3_aa: CASSSSRVSNQPQHF
v_call: TRBV27; j_call: TRBJ1-6; cdr3_length: 14; d_call: TRBD1; clone_size: .; cdr3_nt: TGTGCCAGCAGTCCCTTACAAGGGGGCTCACCCCTCCACTTT; cdr3_aa: CASSPLQGGSPLHF
v_call: TRBV27; j_call: TRBJ2-1; cdr3_length: 17; d_call: TRBD2; clone_size: .; cdr3_nt: TGTGCCAGCAGTTTATCCACGACTAGCGGAAGATACAATGAGCAGTTCTTC; cdr3_aa: CASSLSTTSGRYNEQFF
v_call: TRBV28; j_call: TRBJ2-7; cdr3_length: 13; d_call: TRBD2; clone_size: .; cdr3_nt: TGTGCCCTCCCGCAGCGGGGCTCCTACGAGCAGTACTTC; cdr3_aa: CALPQRGSYEQYF
v_call: TRBV10-3; j_call: TRBJ2-1; cdr3_length: 16; d_call: TRBD2; clone_size: .; cdr3_nt: TGTGCCATCAGTGAATTAGCGGGAGGGGGCAACAATGAGCAGTTCTTC; cdr3_aa: CAISELAGGGNNEQFF
v_call: TRBV4-1; j_call: TRBJ1-2; cdr3_length: 13; d_call: .; clone_size: .; cdr3_nt: TGCGCCAGCAGCCGGGACGGCAACTATGGCTACACCTTC; cdr3_aa: CASSRDGNYGYTF
v_call: TRBV27; j_call: TRBJ2-6; cdr3_length: 14; d_call: .; clone_size: .; cdr3_nt: TGTGCCAGCAGTTCCCTCTCTGGGGCCAACGTCCTGACTTTC; cdr3_aa: CASSSLSGANVLTF
v_call: TRBV7-6; j_call: TRBJ2-5; cdr3_length: 14; d_call: .; clone_size: .; cdr3_nt: TGTGCCAGCAGCACGCAGGGGTATACGGAGACCCAGTACTTC; cdr3_aa: CASSTQGYTETQYF
v_call: TRBV29-1; j_call: TRBJ2-3; cdr3_length: 15; d_call: TRBD2; clone_size: .; cdr3_nt: TGCAGCGTCTCGGGGACTAGCGGGAGGGCAGATACGCAGTATTTT; cdr3_aa: CSVSGTSGRADTQYF
v_call: TRBV7-2; j_call: TRBJ2-2; cdr3_length: 15; d_call: .; clone_size: .; cdr3_nt: TGTGCCAGCAGCCCCTTCCTCGCCAGGGGCGGGGAGCTGTTTTTT; cdr3_aa: CASSPFLARGGELFF
v_call: TRBV11-2; j_call: TRBJ1-4; cdr3_length: 15; d_call: .; clone_size: .; cdr3_nt: TGTGCCAGCAGCTTACGAGGTGTGGGCGGGGAAAAACTGTTTTTT; cdr3_aa: CASSLRGVGGEKLFF
v_call: TRBV7-8; j_call: TRBJ1-2; cdr3_length: 14; d_call: .; clone_size: .; cdr3_nt: TGTGCCAGCAGTATCACCCGGGTCGGCTATGGCTACACCTTC; cdr3_aa: CASSITRVGYGYTF
v_call: TRBV27; j_call: TRBJ2-3; cdr3_length: 16; d_call: .; clone_size: .; cdr3_nt: TGTGCCAGCAGTGGGTGGGGGGAGGCGTACACAGATACGCAGTATTTT; cdr3_aa: CASSGWGEAYTDTQYF
v_call: TRBV12-3/TRBV12-4; j_call: TRBJ1-2; cdr3_length: 13; d_call: .; clone_size: .; cdr3_nt: TGTGCCAGCAGTTTAGGGCAGAACTATGGCTACACCTTC; cdr3_aa: CASSLGQNYGYTF
v_call: TRBV6-5; j_call: TRBJ2-5; cdr3_length: 13; d_call: .; clone_size: .; cdr3_nt: TGTGCCAGCAGAATCGGAACTGCGGAGACCCAGTACTTC; cdr3_aa: CASRIGTAETQYF
v_call: TRBV2; j_call: TRBJ2-1; cdr3_length: 15; d_call: TRBD2; clone_size: .; cdr3_nt: TGTGCCAGCAGTCTTCTAGCGGGGGGATACAATGAGCAGTTCTTC; cdr3_aa: CASSLLAGGYNEQFF
v_call: TRBV18; j_call: TRBJ2-2; cdr3_length: 16; d_call: TRBD1; clone_size: .; cdr3_nt: TGTGCCAGCTCACGCAACAGGGGGTTGAACACCGGGGAGCTGTTTTTT; cdr3_aa: CASSRNRGLNTGELFF
v_call: TRBV15; j_call: TRBJ2-7; cdr3_length: 14; d_call: .; clone_size: .; cdr3_nt: TGTGCCACCAGCAGAGATAAGGGTCGACGGGAGCAGTACTTC; cdr3_aa: CATSRDKGRREQYF
v_call: TRBV2; j_call: TRBJ1-6; cdr3_length: 14; d_call: .; clone_size: .; cdr3_nt: TGTGCCAGCGTAGTGGGCAAAAAAGGGTCACCCCTCCACTTT; cdr3_aa: CASVVGKKGSPLHF
v_call: TRBV6-2/TRBV6-3; j_call: TRBJ2-7; cdr3_length: 14; d_call: .; clone_size: .; cdr3_nt: TGTGCCAGCAGTTACGAGCAGGGCTCCTACGAGCAGTACTTC; cdr3_aa: CASSYEQGSYEQYF
v_call: TRBV28; j_call: TRBJ2-3; cdr3_length: 14; d_call: .; clone_size: .; cdr3_nt: TGTGCCAGCAAGGTCCTCCAATCCACAGATACGCAGTATTTT; cdr3_aa: CASKVLQSTDTQYF
v_call: TRBV5-3; j_call: TRBJ2-3; cdr3_length: 20; d_call: .; clone_size: .; cdr3_nt: TGTGCCAGAAGCCAGGGCGAGTACCTGGGACCACTAAACGGCGCAGATACGCAGTATTTT; cdr3_aa: CARSQGEYLGPLNGADTQYF
v_call: TRBV6-1; j_call: TRBJ1-4; cdr3_length: 17; d_call: TRBD1; clone_size: .; cdr3_nt: TGTGCCAGCAGTGAAGCGGGACAGCTCTACTTTAATGAAAAACTGTTTTTT; cdr3_aa: CASSEAGQLYFNEKLFF
v_call: TRBV10-3; j_call: TRBJ2-3; cdr3_length: 13; d_call: .; clone_size: .; cdr3_nt: TGTGCCATCAGTGAGGGGGGCACAGATACGCAGTATTTT; cdr3_aa: CAISEGGTDTQYF
v_call: TRBV7-9; j_call: TRBJ2-4; cdr3_length: 13; d_call: .; clone_size: .; cdr3_nt: TGTGCCAGCAGCTACGGGTCCCCAAACATTCAGTACTTC; cdr3_aa: CASSYGSPNIQYF
v_call: TRBV7-9; j_call: TRBJ1-3; cdr3_length: 15; d_call: .; clone_size: .; cdr3_nt: TGTGCCAGCAGCTTGATTCGGGGGTCTGGAAACACCATATATTTT; cdr3_aa: CASSLIRGSGNTIYF
v_call: TRBV3-1/TRBV3-2; j_call: TRBJ2-7; cdr3_length: 16; d_call: TRBD2; clone_size: .; cdr3_nt: TGTGCCAGCAGGCAAGAGACTAGCGGTCCGCCCTACGAGCAGTACTTC; cdr3_aa: CASRQETSGPPYEQYF
v_call: TRBV28; j_call: TRBJ2-7; cdr3_length: 15; d_call: TRBD2; clone_size: .; cdr3_nt: TGTGCCAGCAGCTCGGGACTAGCGGGAGGGACCGAGCAGTACTTC; cdr3_aa: CASSSGLAGGTEQYF
v_call: TRBV9; j_call: TRBJ2-3; cdr3_length: 14; d_call: .; clone_size: .; cdr3_nt: TGTGCCAGCAGCCCCTTGGGACCCACAGATACGCAGTATTTT; cdr3_aa: CASSPLGPTDTQYF
v_call: TRBV27; j_call: TRBJ2-2; cdr3_length: 16; d_call: .; clone_size: .; cdr3_nt: TGTGCCAGCAGTTTAGGGTTTAGCTTGAGAACCGGGGAGCTGTTTTTT; cdr3_aa: CASSLGFSLRTGELFF
v_call: TRBV24-1; j_call: TRBJ2-2; cdr3_length: 14; d_call: TRBD1; clone_size: .; cdr3_nt: TGTGCCACCAAAGGGACAGCGAACACCGGGGAGCTGTTTTTT; cdr3_aa: CATKGTANTGELFF
v_call: TRBV4-1; j_call: TRBJ2-4; cdr3_length: 18; d_call: .; clone_size: .; cdr3_nt: TGCGCCAGCAGCCAAGACCCCGAACGTTACCTAGCCAAAAACATTCAGTACTTC; cdr3_aa: CASSQDPERYLAKNIQYF
v_call: TRBV6-2/TRBV6-3; j_call: TRBJ2-2; cdr3_length: 14; d_call: .; clone_size: .; cdr3_nt: TGTGCCAGCAGTTATATACGGGATCCCGGGGAGCTGTTTTTT; cdr3_aa: CASSYIRDPGELFF